Many counts were recorded for the clone carrying this T cell receptor (beta chain). The sample comes from a study of early T cells in non-severe SARS-CoV-2 infection. The CDR3 sequence is 17 residues long. V was clipped by 2 bases and J by 2 bases; unmatched bases: 10. From germline, CDR1 is SGHVS and CDR2 FQNEAQ. Unique molecular identifiers were added to individual cDNA molecules. TCRdb processed the 5' RACE reads anew with MiXCR; each CDR3 protein has one entry. The sample records about 80,000 distinct CDR3 sequences, 9% to 14% being singletons. The receptor was derived from an adult who was a healthcare worker with PCR-confirmed SARS-CoV-2 infection or an uninfected control (not recorded which). The V call is TRBV7-8, the J call TRBJ2-5; 8 bases agree with TRBD2. The sequenced sample consisted of whole blood. The chain's CDR3 is CASSLRSGTSNQETQYF. The CDR3, as DNA: TGTGCCAGCAGCTTACGATCCGGGACTAGTAATCAAGAGACCCAGTACTTC. Full variable domain (rest looked up from reference TRBV7-8 and TRBJ2-5): GAGVSQSPRYKVAKRGQDVALRCDPISGHVSLFWYQQALGQGPEFLTYFQNEAQLDKSGLPSDRFFAERPEGSVSTLKIQRTQQEDSAVYLCASSLRSGTSNQETQYFGPGTRLLVL.